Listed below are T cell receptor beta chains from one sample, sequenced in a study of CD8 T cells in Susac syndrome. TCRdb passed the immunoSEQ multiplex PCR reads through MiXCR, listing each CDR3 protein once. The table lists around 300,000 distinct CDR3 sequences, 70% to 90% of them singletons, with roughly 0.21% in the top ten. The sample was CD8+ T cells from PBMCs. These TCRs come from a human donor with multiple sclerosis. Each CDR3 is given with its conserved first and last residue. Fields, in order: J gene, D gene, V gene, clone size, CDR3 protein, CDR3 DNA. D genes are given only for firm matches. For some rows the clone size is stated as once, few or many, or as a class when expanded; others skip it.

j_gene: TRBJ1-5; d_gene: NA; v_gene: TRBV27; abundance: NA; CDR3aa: CASSFRPQGLYSNQPQHF; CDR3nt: TGTGCCAGCAGTTTTAGGCCCCAGGGACTTTATAGCAATCAGCCCCAGCATTTT
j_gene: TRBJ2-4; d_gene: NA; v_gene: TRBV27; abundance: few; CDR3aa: CASSLQGAKNIQYF; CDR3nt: TGTGCCAGCAGTTTACAGGGAGCTAAGAACATTCAGTACTTC
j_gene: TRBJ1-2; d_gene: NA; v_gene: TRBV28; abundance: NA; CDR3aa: CASDVGERRGIYGYTF; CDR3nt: TGTGCCAGCGACGTTGGGGAACGCCGGGGAATCTATGGCTACACCTTC
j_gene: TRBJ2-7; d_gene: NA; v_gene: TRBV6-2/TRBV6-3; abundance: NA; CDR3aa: CASSLQVTYEQYF; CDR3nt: TGTGCCAGCAGTTTACAGGTGACCTACGAGCAGTACTTC
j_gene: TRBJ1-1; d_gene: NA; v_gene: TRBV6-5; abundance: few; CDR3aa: CASSYDDANTEAFF; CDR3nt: TGTGCCAGCAGTTACGATGATGCGAACACTGAAGCTTTCTTT
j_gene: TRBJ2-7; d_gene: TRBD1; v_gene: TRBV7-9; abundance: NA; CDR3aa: CASSPDRRGLIYEQYF; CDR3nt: TGTGCCAGCAGCCCGGACCGCAGGGGGCTAATCTACGAGCAGTACTTC
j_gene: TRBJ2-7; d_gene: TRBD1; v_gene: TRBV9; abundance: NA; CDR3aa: CASSPMGTAISYEQYF; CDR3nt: TGTGCCAGCAGCCCAATGGGGACAGCCATCTCCTACGAGCAGTACTTC
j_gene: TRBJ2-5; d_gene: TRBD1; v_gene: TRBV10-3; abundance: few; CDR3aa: CAISEVQAGGVGYQETQYF; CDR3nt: TGTGCCATCAGTGAGGTCCAGGCAGGGGGAGTAGGGTACCAAGAGACCCAGTACTTC
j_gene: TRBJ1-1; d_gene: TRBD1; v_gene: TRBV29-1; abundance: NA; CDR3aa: CSVAGTGEGNTEAFF; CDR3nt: TGCAGCGTCGCCGGGACAGGTGAAGGAAACACTGAAGCTTTCTTT
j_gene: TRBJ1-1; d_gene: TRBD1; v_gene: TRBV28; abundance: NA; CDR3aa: CASSTYDRAHTEAFF; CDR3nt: TGTGCCAGCAGTACTTATGACAGGGCTCACACTGAAGCTTTCTTT
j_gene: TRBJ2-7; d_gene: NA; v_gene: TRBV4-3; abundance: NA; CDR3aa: CASSTGPSSYEQYF; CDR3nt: TGCGCCAGCAGCACAGGGCCGTCCTCCTACGAGCAGTACTTC
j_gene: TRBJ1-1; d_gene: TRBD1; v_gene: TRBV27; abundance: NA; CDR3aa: CASTLTGRGTEAFF; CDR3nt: TGTGCCAGCACTTTGACAGGGCGCGGGACTGAAGCTTTCTTT
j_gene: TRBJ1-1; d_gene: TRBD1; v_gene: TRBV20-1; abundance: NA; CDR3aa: CSARLGRDRFMNTEAFF; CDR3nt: TGCAGTGCTAGATTAGGGCGGGACAGGTTCATGAACACTGAAGCTTTCTTT
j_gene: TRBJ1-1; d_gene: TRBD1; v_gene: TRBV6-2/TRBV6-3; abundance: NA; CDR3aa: CAIRPGQMNTEAFF; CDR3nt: TGTGCCATCCGACCGGGACAGATGAACACTGAAGCTTTCTTT
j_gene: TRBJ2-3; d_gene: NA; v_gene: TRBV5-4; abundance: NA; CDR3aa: CASSLDGVSTDTQYF; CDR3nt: TGTGCCAGCAGCTTGGACGGAGTCAGCACAGATACGCAGTATTTT
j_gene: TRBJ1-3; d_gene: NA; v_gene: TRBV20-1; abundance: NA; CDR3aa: CSALPQARLNTIYF; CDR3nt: TGCAGTGCCCTTCCGCAGGCCCGACTAAACACCATATATTTT
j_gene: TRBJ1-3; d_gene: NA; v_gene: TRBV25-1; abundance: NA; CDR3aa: CASSAPGGSGAEGNTIYF; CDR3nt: TGTGCCAGCAGTGCCCCCGGTGGGTCAGGGGCAGAGGGAAACACCATATATTTT
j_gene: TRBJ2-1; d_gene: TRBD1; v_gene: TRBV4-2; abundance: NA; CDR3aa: CASSQDAGQDYNEQFF; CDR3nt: TGTGCCAGCAGCCAAGATGCAGGACAGGATTACAATGAGCAGTTCTTC
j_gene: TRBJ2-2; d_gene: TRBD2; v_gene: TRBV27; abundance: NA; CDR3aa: CASSRGTSGTGELFF; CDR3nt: TGTGCCAGCAGCCGCGGGACTAGCGGCACCGGGGAGCTGTTTTTT
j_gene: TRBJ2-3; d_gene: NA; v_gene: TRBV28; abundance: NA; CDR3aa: CASIQADVTDTQYF; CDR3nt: TGTGCCAGCATACAGGCGGATGTCACAGATACGCAGTATTTT
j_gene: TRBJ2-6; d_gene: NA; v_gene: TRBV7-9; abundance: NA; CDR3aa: CASSPGQAGANVLTF; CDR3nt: TGTGCCAGCAGCCCGGGACAAGCTGGGGCCAACGTCCTGACTTTC
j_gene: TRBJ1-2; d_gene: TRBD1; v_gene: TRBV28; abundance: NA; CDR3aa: CASISGDRGIYGYTF; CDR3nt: TGTGCCAGCATATCAGGGGACAGGGGAATCTATGGCTACACCTTC
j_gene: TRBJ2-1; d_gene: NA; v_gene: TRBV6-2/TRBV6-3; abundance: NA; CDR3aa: CASSYAFLARGQFF; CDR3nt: TGTGCCAGCAGTTACGCTTTTTTAGCGAGGGGGCAGTTCTTC
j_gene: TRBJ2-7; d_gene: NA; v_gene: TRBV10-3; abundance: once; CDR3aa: CAISESIGGSAYEQYF; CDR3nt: TGTGCCATCAGTGAGTCGATCGGGGGATCGGCCTACGAGCAGTACTTC
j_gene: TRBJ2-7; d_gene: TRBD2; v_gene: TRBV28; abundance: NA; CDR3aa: CASSPLAGTIYEQYF; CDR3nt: TGTGCCAGCAGTCCCCTAGCGGGAACTATATACGAGCAGTACTTC
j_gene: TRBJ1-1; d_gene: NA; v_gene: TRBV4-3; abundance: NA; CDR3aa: CASSQDWGNTEAFF; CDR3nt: TGCGCCAGCAGCCAAGACTGGGGGAACACTGAAGCTTTCTTT
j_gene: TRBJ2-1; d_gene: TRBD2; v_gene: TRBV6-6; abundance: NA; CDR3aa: CASSSPVGGGYNEQFF; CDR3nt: TGTGCCAGCAGTTCCCCCGTTGGCGGGGGGTACAATGAGCAGTTCTTC
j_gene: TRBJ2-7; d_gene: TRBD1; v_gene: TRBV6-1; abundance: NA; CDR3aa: CASSHGQGRVYEQYF; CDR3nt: TGTGCCAGCAGCCACGGACAGGGGCGAGTATACGAGCAGTACTTC